The next 27 T cell receptor beta chains were all read from a single sample in a study of blood T cell repertoires in COVID-19. Sequencing was performed with immunoSEQ multiplex PCR; in TCRdb, only in-frame clones are kept and a portion is missing. The sample holds 45,000 to 60,000 clones, 75% to 95% seen once. Material for sequencing was peripheral blood. The receptors shown here come from a man aged 50-59 years with acute or convalescent COVID-19.

This clone was detected only a few times. At the DNA level, this CDR3 is encoded by other sequences in the same sample as well. The gene calls are TRBV24-1 and TRBJ2-7; TRBD1 aligns across 8 bases. The CDR3 contains 15 residues. After removal of 4 bases from V and 2 bases from J, the junction contained 6 bases not matched to a gene. Germline assignment: CDR1 KGHDR and CDR2 SFDVKD. The CDR3 protein is CATSDPRDRTYEQYF. CDR3 in DNA: TGTGCCACCAGTGACCCCCGGGACAGGACCTACGAGCAGTACTTC.

This clone is a singleton in its sample. The gene calls are TRBV30 and TRBJ2-7; 8 bases line up with TRBD2. The trim removed 2 bases at V and 7 bases at J, leaving 10 bases unmatched. This CDR3 has 14 amino acids. Germline V gene data show CDR1 as GTSNPN and CDR2 as SVGIG (reference sequence). In DNA form, the CDR3 reads TGTGCCTGGAGTAACGGGGGGGTGCGGCAAGAGCAGTACTTC. Its protein product is CAWSNGGVRQEQYF.

This clone was seen a single time. The V call is TRBV28, the J call TRBJ1-1; no reliable D call. CDR3 length: 11 residues. Trimming pared 4 bases from V and 11 bases from J, leaving 11 bases between. From germline, CDR1 is MDHEN and CDR2 SYDVKM. The CDR3 region has the DNA TGTGCCAGCAGTTCCGCCCCACGGGCTTTCTTT. It encodes CASSSAPRAFF. Full variable domain (outside the CDR3, taken from reference TRBV28 and TRBJ1-1): DVKVTQSSRYLVKRTGEKVFLECVQDMDHENMFWYRQDPGLGLRLIYFSYDVKMKEKGDIPEGYSVSREKKERFSLILESASTNQTSMYLCASSSAPRAFFGQGTRLTVV.

The rearrangement joins TRBV30 to TRBJ2-7; 10 bases match TRBD2. With 1 base clipped from V and 1 base from J, the junction kept 4 bases outside the gene matches. CDR3 length: 15 amino acids. Germline V gives CDR1 GTSNPN, CDR2 SVGIG (reference sequence). The CDR3 DNA reads as TGTGCCTGGAGTGGTACTAGCGGGGTTTCCTACGAGCAGTACTTC. Protein sequence: CAWSGTSGVSYEQYF. Full variable domain (outside the CDR3, taken from reference TRBV30 and TRBJ2-7): SQTIHQWPATLVQPVGSPLSLECTVEGTSNPNLYWYRQAAGRGLQLLFYSVGIGQISSEVPQNLSASRPQDRQFILSSKKLLLSDSGFYLCAWSGTSGVSYEQYFGPGTRLTVT.

The chain has TRBV5-1 and TRBJ1-1; unclear D gene. This CDR3 is built from 14 residues. CDR1 and CDR2 from the germline V gene are SGHRS and YFSETQ. Trimming took off 1 base at V and 1 base at J, with 8 bases between the two ends. The CDR3 loop reads CASSLQQWNTEAFF. The CDR3 nucleotides are TGCGCCAGCAGCTTGCAACAGTGGAACACTGAAGCTTTCTTT.

This clone was seen a handful of times. The chain recombines TRBV7-9 with TRBJ2-1; 8 bases match TRBD1. The length of the CDR3 is 14 residues. J lost 7 bases, V lost 2 bases, and 4 bases had no gene match. CDR1 and CDR2 (germline): SEHNR, FQNEAQ (reference sequence). The CDR3 nucleotides read TGTGCCAGCAGCTTACAAGGACAGGGAAATGAGCAGTTCTTC. It encodes CASSLQGQGNEQFF. The full variable domain, in which reference TRBV7-9 and TRBJ2-1 provide the parts outside the CDR3, is DTGVSQNPRHKITKRGQNVTFRCDPISEHNRLYWYRQTLGQGPEFLTYFQNEAQLEKSRLLSDRFSAERPKGSFSTLEIQRTEQGDSAMYLCASSLQGQGNEQFFGPGTRLTVL.

This clone was recorded only once. The gene calls are TRBV14 and TRBJ2-1, with 12 bases that match TRBD2. This CDR3 region has 17 residues. The junction had 10 bases not matched to a gene; V was cut back by 2 bases and J by 8 bases. CDR1 and CDR2 (germline): SGHDN, FVKESK. The CDR3 DNA follows: TGTGCCAGCAGCCAACGGACTAGCGGGGAACCTGGGGATGAGCAGTTCTTC. Residues: CASSQRTSGEPGDEQFF.

This rearrangement joins TRBV7-9 to TRBJ1-1; 11 nucleotides line up with TRBD1. This CDR3 has 16 amino acids. Germline CDR1 SEHNR, CDR2 FQNEAQ (reference sequence). J lost 11 bases, V lost 0 bases, and 11 bases had no gene match. CDR3 loop: CASSLAVGQGAVEAFF. The DNA for the CDR3 is TGTGCCAGCAGCTTAGCAGTAGGACAGGGGGCGGTGGAGGCTTTCTTT.

V gene TRBV7-2 combines with J gene TRBJ2-3, with 7 bases fitting TRBD2. The V gene end was trimmed by 5 bases and the J gene end by 1 base; junction bases not matched to a gene: 9. The germline CDR1 and CDR2 sequences are SGHTA and FQGNSA. This CDR3 is 16 amino acids long. CDR3 protein: CASSLRAGVRTDTQYF. CDR3 sequence (DNA): TGTGCCAGCAGCCTCCGTGCGGGGGTGCGCACAGATACGCAGTATTTT.

CDR3 DNA sequence: TGTGCCAGCAACCCTGGCAGGGTGAGCACAGATACGCAGTATTTT. This encodes CASNPGRVSTDTQYF. The genes are TRBV7-2 and TRBJ2-3; D possibly corresponds to TRBD1 (5 bases). Trimming cost V 7 bases and J 0 bases, with 14 bases left between them. Germline V gene lookup returns CDR1 SGHTA and CDR2 FQGNSA. The length of the CDR3 is 15 residues.

The chain couples TRBV6-5 to TRBJ1-2, with 9 nucleotides matching TRBD1. This CDR3 has 14 amino acids. The germline gives CDR1 MNHEY, CDR2 SVGAGI. V shed 2 bases and J 8 bases; nucleotides not matched to a gene: 6. The CDR3 coding sequence is TGTGCCAGCAGTTACCGAGACAGGGGGTTCGGCTACACCTTC. This sequence encodes CASSYRDRGFGYTF.

This chain uses TRBV5-1 with TRBJ2-7, with a tentative D call TRBD1 (6 bases). CDR3 size: 13 residues. V was cut by 4 bases and J by 2 bases, with 10 bases left in between. Germline V CDR1 and CDR2: SGHRS, YFSETQ. CDR3 coding DNA: TGCGCCAGCAGCACTGGACAGACCTACGAGCAGTACTTC. Protein: CASSTGQTYEQYF.

This rearrangement joins TRBV28 to TRBJ2-7; D might be TRBD1 (6 bases). Germline values: CDR1 MDHEN, CDR2 SYDVKM. This CDR3 is built from 15 residues. V dropped 4 bases and J dropped 5 bases, with 18 bases sitting between them. CDR3 residues: CASSSPGQGRHEQYF. In DNA, the CDR3 is TGTGCCAGCAGTTCCCCTGGGCAGGGGCGGCACGAGCAGTACTTC.

V is TRBV11-2 and J is TRBJ2-5, with 9 bases aligning to TRBD2. CDR1 and CDR2 from the germline V gene are SGHAT and FQNNGV. The V segment lost 4 bases and the J segment 3 bases; nucleotides outside the gene matches: 3. The CDR3 length is 14 residues. The chain's CDR3 is CASSSSGVEETQYF. The CDR3 DNA follows: TGTGCCAGCAGCTCTAGCGGGGTCGAAGAGACCCAGTACTTC.

The chain combines TRBV19 with TRBJ1-2, with D possibly being TRBD1 (5 bases). This CDR3 spans 14 amino acids. From germline, CDR1 is LNHDA and CDR2 SQIVND (reference sequence). Deletions cut 5 bases from V and 1 base from J, with 11 bases between. DNA for the CDR3: TGTGCCAGTAGTTTGCAGGGTGGTAACTATGGCTACACCTTC. This translates into CASSLQGGNYGYTF.

J is TRBJ1-5 and V is TRBV6-1; possible D gene TRBD1, 6 bases. Germline V gives CDR1 MNHNS, CDR2 SASEGT. The CDR3 length is 15 residues. Trimming pared 3 bases from V and 4 bases from J, leaving 13 bases between. The chain's CDR3 is CASSDPGHINQPQHF. CDR3 coding DNA: TGTGCCAGCAGTGACCCGGGACATATTAATCAGCCCCAGCATTTT.

Here the CDR3 reads CASSPRTGPYGYTF. CDR3 DNA sequence: TGCGCCAGCAGCCCCCGGACAGGCCCCTATGGCTACACCTTC. The chain employs TRBV5-1 and TRBJ1-2; 7 bases line up with TRBD1. Germline CDR1 and CDR2: SGHRS and YFSETQ. This CDR3 has 14 amino acids. The J segment lost 4 bases and the V segment lost 4 bases, leaving 7 bases of the junction unmatched. The whole variable domain, filled in from reference TRBV5-1 and TRBJ1-2, reads KAGVTQTPRYLIKTRGQQVTLSCSPISGHRSVSWYQQTPGQGLQFLFEYFSETQRNKGNFPGRFSGRQFSNSRSEMNVSTLELGDSALYLCASSPRTGPYGYTFGSGTRLTVV.

The CDR3 DNA is TGTGCCAGCAGTACCTCGACAGTCTATGGCTACACCTTC. Encoded protein: CASSTSTVYGYTF. The chain carries TRBV6-5 and TRBJ1-2, with a weak D call TRBD1 (5 bases). V was pared by 5 bases and J by 4 bases, with 11 bases between. Germline CDR1 is MNHEY and CDR2 is SVGAGI. The CDR3 is 13 amino acids.

This chain links TRBV7-9 with TRBJ1-1, with no clear D. Germline assignment: CDR1 SEHNR and CDR2 FQNEAQ (reference sequence). This CDR3 region has 16 residues. V was trimmed by 11 bases and J by 3 bases, leaving 25 bases between them. The CDR3 loop reads CAAAPLVRRLDTEAFF. In nucleotides, the CDR3 is TGTGCCGCCGCTCCCCTTGTCCGCCGGTTAGACACTGAAGCTTTCTTT.

This sequence joins TRBV5-1 and TRBJ1-6; 12 positions match TRBD1. Per the germline V gene, CDR1 is SGHRS and CDR2 is YFSETQ. CDR3 length: 14 amino acids. With 7 bases clipped from V and 11 bases from J, the junction kept 7 bases outside the gene matches. The CDR3 sequence: CASGPGTGGTPLHF. CDR3 nucleotides: TGCGCCAGCGGCCCCGGGACAGGGGGCACACCCCTCCACTTT.

The chain links TRBV5-1 to TRBJ1-1; 7 bases map to TRBD1. This CDR3 has 12 residues. Germline values: CDR1 SGHRS, CDR2 YFSETQ. V shed 0 bases and J 8 bases; nucleotides not matched to a gene: 1. The CDR3 here is CASSLGQGEAFF. CDR3 DNA sequence: TGCGCCAGCAGCTTGGGACAGGGAGAAGCTTTCTTT.

The chain has TRBV24-1 and TRBJ1-5; D is possibly TRBD1 (5 bases). The CDR3 is 15 amino acids. CDR1 and CDR2 from the germline V gene are KGHDR and SFDVKD. V lost 3 bases and J 2 bases, leaving 10 bases between the germline ends. CDR3 in DNA: TGTGCCACCAGTGATGGGGGGGAAGGCAATCAGCCCCAGCATTTT. The encoded protein is CATSDGGEGNQPQHF.

CDR3 coding DNA: TGTGCCAGCAGCCCTCGGACAGGATTTAATGAAAAACTGTTTTTT. Its protein is CASSPRTGFNEKLFF. V gene TRBV11-2 combines with J gene TRBJ1-4; 7 bases are shared with TRBD1. The trim removed 5 bases at V and 4 bases at J, leaving 7 bases unmatched. The CDR3 contains 15 residues. CDR1 is SGHAT and CDR2 is FQNNGV in the germline V gene. Based on the CDR3 plus reference TRBV11-2 and TRBJ1-4, the full variable domain is EAGVAQSPRYKIIEKRQSVAFWCNPISGHATLYWYQQILGQGPKLLIQFQNNGVVDDSQLPKDRFSAERLKGVDSTLKIQPAKLEDSAVYLCASSPRTGFNEKLFFGSGTQLSVL.

The chain recombines TRBV10-3 with TRBJ2-3, with D perhaps matching TRBD1 (6 bases). The CDR3 has 16 residues. In germline, CDR1 is ENHRY, CDR2 SYGVKD. V gave up 2 bases and J gave up 3 bases, with 15 bases separating them. CDR3 coding DNA: TGTGCCATCAGTGAGCAATTGGGGCAGGGGACAGATACGCAGTATTTT. This sequence encodes CAISEQLGQGTDTQYF.

The chain employs TRBV7-2 and TRBJ1-2; 7 positions match TRBD1. The CDR3 has 13 residues. Germline V gene sequence: CDR1 SGHTA, CDR2 FQGNSA. With V trimmed by 5 bases and J by 8 bases, 8 bases remained unmatched. The CDR3 coding sequence is TGTGCCAGCAGCGTTAATAGGGGGCGCGGCTACACCTTC. Translated: CASSVNRGRGYTF.

The chain combines TRBV9 with TRBJ2-2; TRBD1 might be the D (6 bases). The germline V gene encodes CDR1 SGDLS and CDR2 YYNGEE. This CDR3 contains 16 residues. The V gene lost 0 bases and the J gene lost 2 bases, with 11 bases spanning the gap. This CDR3 reads CASSVGGTLNTGELFF. CDR3 in DNA: TGTGCCAGCAGCGTAGGAGGGACACTCAACACCGGGGAGCTGTTTTTT.

The chain combines TRBV6-5 with TRBJ2-7, with TRBD2 matching 12 bases. The CDR3 covers 15 residues. Per the germline V gene, CDR1 is MNHEY and CDR2 is SVGAGI. The ends lost 5 bases at V and 4 bases at J; junction bases unmatched: 6. CDR3 residues: CASSTLTSGGYEQYF. The CDR3 DNA follows: TGTGCCAGCAGTACTCTGACTAGCGGGGGTTACGAGCAGTACTTC.